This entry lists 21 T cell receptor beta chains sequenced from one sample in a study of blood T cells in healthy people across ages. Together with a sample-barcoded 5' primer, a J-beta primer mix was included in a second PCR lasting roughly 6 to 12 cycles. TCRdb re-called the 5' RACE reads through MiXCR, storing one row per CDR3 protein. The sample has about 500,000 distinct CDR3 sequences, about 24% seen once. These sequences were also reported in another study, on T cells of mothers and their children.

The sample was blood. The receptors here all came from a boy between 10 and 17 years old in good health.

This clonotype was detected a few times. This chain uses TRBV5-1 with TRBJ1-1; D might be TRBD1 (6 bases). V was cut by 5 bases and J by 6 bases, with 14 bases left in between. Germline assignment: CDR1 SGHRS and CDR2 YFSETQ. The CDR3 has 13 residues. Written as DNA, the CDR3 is TGCGCCAGCAGGGAACGGACAGAGGCTGAAGCTTTCTTT. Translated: CASRERTEAEAFF.

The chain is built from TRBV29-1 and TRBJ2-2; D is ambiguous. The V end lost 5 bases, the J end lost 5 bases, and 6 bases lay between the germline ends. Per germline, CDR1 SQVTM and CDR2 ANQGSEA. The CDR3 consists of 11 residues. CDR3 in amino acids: CSVQETGELFF. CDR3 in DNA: TGCAGCGTTCAGGAGACCGGGGAGCTGTTTTTT.

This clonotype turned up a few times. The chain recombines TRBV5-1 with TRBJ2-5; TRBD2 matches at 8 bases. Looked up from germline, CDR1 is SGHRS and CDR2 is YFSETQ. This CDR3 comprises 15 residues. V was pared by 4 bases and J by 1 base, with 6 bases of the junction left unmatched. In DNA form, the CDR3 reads TGCGCCAGCAGCGCTTCCCGGGGGGGCCAAGAGACCCAGTACTTC. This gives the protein CASSASRGGQETQYF.

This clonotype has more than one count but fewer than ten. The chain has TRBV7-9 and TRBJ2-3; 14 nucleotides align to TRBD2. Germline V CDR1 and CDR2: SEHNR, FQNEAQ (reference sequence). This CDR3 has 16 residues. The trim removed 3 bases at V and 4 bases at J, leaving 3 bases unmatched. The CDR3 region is CASSLGLAGAPDTQYF. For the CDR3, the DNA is TGTGCCAGCAGCTTGGGACTAGCGGGAGCCCCAGATACGCAGTATTTT.

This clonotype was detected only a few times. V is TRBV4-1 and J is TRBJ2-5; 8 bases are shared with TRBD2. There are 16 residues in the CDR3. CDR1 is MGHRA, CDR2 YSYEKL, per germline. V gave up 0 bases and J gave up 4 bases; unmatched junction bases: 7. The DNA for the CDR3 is TGCGCCAGCAGCCAAGATGGGCGGGGGGCCGGAGAGACCCAGTACTTC. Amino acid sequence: CASSQDGRGAGETQYF.

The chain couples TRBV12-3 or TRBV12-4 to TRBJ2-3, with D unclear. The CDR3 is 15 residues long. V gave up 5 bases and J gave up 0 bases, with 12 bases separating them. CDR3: CASSPGVRSTDTQYF. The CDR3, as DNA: TGTGCCAGCAGTCCCGGCGTCAGAAGCACAGATACGCAGTATTTT.

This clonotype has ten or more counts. As DNA, the CDR3 is TGTGCCAGCAGTTTATGCGGGGACTGCTATAACTACGAGCAGTACTTC. Translated, it gives CASSLCGDCYNYEQYF. The gene calls are TRBV28 and TRBJ2-7; tentative D call: TRBD2 (6 bases). V was trimmed by 0 bases and J by 3 bases, leaving 15 bases between them. CDR3 length equals 16 residues. Germline-derived CDR1 and CDR2 are MDHEN and SYDVKM.

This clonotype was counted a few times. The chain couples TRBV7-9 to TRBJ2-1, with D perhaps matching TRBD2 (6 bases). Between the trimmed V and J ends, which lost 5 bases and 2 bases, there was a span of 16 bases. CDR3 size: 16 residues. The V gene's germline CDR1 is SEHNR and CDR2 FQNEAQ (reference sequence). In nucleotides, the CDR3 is TGTGCCAGCAGCCCGCGCGGGGCTACCCCCTACAATGAGCAGTTCTTC. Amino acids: CASSPRGATPYNEQFF.

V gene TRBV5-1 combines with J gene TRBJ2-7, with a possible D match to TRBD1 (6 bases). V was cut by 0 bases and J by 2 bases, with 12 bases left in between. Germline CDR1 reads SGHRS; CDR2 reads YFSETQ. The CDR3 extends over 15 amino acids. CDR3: CASSLVGRGPYEQYF. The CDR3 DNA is TGCGCCAGCAGCTTGGTTGGCAGGGGACCCTACGAGCAGTACTTC.

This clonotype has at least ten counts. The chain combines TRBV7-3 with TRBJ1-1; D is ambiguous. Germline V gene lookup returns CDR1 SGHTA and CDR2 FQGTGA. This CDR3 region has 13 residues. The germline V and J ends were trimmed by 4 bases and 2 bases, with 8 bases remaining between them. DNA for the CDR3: TGTGCCAGCAGCTCGCAGGTTAACACTGAAGCTTTCTTT. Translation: CASSSQVNTEAFF.

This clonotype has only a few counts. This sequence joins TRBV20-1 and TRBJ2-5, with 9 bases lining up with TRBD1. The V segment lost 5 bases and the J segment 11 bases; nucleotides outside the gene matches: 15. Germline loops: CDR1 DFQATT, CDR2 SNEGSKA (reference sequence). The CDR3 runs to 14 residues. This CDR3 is CSAPIRDRVDEQYF. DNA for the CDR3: TGCAGTGCTCCAATCCGGGACAGGGTCGATGAGCAGTACTTC.

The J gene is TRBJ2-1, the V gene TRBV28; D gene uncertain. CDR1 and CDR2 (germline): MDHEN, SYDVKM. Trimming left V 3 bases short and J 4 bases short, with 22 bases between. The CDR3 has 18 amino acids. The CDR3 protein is CASSFVDLGFDQYNEQFF. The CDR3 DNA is TGTGCCAGCAGTTTTGTCGACTTGGGATTTGACCAATACAATGAGCAGTTCTTC. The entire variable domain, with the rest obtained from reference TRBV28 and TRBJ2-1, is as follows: DVKVTQSSRYLVKRTGEKVFLECVQDMDHENMFWYRQDPGLGLRLIYFSYDVKMKEKGDIPEGYSVSREKKERFSLILESASTNQTSMYLCASSFVDLGFDQYNEQFFGPGTRLTVL.

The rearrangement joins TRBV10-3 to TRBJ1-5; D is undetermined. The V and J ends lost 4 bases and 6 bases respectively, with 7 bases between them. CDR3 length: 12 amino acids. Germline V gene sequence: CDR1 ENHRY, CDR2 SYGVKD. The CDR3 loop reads CAISAPSQPQHF. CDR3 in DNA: TGTGCCATCAGTGCCCCAAGTCAGCCCCAGCATTTT.

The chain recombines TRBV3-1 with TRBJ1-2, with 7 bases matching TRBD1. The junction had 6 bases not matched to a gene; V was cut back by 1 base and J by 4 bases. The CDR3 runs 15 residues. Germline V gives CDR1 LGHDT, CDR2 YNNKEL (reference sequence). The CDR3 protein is CASSQGDRDVYGYTF. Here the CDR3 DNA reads TGTGCCAGCAGCCAAGGTGACAGGGACGTCTATGGCTACACCTTC.

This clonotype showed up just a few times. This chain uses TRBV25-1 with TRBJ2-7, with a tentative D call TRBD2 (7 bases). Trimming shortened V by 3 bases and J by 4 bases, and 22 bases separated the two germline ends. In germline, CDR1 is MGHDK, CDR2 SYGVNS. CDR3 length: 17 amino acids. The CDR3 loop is CASSDRNGGGRVYEQYF. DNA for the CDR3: TGTGCCAGCAGTGATAGAAACGGCGGGGGCAGGGTTTACGAGCAGTACTTC.

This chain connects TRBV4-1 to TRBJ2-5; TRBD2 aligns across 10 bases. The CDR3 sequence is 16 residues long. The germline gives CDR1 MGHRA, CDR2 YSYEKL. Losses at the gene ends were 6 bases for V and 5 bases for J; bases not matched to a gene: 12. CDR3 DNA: TGCGCCAGCAGAGGGCTAGCGGGAGTAATAGGGGAGACCCAGTACTTC. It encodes CASRGLAGVIGETQYF.

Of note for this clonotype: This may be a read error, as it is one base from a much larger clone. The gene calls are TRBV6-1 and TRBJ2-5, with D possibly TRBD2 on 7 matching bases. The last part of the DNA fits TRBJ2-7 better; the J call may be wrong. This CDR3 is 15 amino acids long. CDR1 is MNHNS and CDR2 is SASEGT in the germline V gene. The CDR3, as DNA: TGTGCCAACAGTCCAAGGGGAGGGACAACCTACGAGCAGTACTTC. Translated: CANSPRGGTTYEQYF.

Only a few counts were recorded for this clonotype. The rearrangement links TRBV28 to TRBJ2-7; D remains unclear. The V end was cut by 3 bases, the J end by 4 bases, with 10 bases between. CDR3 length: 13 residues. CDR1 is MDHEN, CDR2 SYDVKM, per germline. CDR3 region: CASSLVQPYEQYF. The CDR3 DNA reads TGTGCCAGCAGTTTGGTACAGCCATACGAGCAGTACTTC.

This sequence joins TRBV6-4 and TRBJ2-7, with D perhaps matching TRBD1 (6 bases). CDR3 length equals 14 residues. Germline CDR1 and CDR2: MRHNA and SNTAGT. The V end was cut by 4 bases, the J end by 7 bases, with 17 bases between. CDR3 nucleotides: TGTGCCAGCAGTGTCAACAGGGCCCCCAAGGAGCAGTACTTC. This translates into CASSVNRAPKEQYF.

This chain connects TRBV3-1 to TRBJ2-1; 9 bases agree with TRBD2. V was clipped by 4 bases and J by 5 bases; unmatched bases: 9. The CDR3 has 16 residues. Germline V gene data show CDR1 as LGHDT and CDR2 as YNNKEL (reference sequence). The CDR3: CASSPRWAGGDNEQFF. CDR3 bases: TGTGCCAGCAGCCCCCGATGGGCGGGAGGGGACAATGAGCAGTTCTTC.

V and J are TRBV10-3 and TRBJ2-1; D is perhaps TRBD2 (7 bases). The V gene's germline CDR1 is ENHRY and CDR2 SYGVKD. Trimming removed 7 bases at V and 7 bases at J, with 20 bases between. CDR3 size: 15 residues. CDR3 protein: CAIMSGLGGLNEQFF. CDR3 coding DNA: TGTGCCATCATGTCGGGATTAGGGGGACTAAATGAGCAGTTCTTC.